This T cell receptor beta chain was obtained from a study of cytomegalovirus exposure and HLA in healthy donors. 13 Jbeta primers and 60 Vbeta primers were used for the PCR. Generated by immunoSEQ multiplex PCR, the TCRdb table keeps only in-frame clones and is missing some. Of roughly 180,000 clones in the sample, approximately 88% are singletons; the top ten hold about 1.2%. The trim removed 2 bases at V and 4 bases at J, leaving 0 bases unmatched. The CDR3 sequence is 13 residues long. CDR1 is LGHNA and CDR2 is YSLEER in the germline V gene. The material sequenced was PBMCs. The V and J genes are TRBV4-3 and TRBJ1-2; the match to TRBD1 covers 8 bases. The clonotype originates from a boy between 2 and 10 years old in good health and CMV-seronegative. The DNA of the CDR3 is TGCGCCAGCAGCCAAACAGGGGGCTATGGCTACACCTTC. Amino acid sequence: CASSQTGGYGYTF.